This is a list of T cell receptor beta chains from one sample in a study of blood T cells in healthy people across ages. TCRdb passed the 5' RACE reads through MiXCR, listing each CDR3 protein once. Of 650,000 to 1,000,000 distinct CDR3 sequences listed, about 37% were seen once; the top ten hold 10% to 15%. The sequenced material came from blood. The receptors were gathered from a man aged 18 to 30 in good health. Both conserved end residues are part of each CDR3. A D gene is named only where the DNA matches it firmly. Clone size is stated in some rows and not others, as once, few, many or a class when expanded.

D gene: -; J gene: TRBJ2-3; clone size: many; V gene: TRBV4-3; CDR3 protein: CASSQAGGTDTQYF; CDR3 DNA: TGCGCCAGCAGCCAAGCGGGCGGCACAGATACGCAGTATTTT
D gene: -; J gene: TRBJ2-5; clone size: -; V gene: TRBV5-5; CDR3 protein: CASTRQAAGETQYF; CDR3 DNA: TGTGCCAGCACCAGACAGGCCGCGGGAGAGACCCAGTACTTC
D gene: -; J gene: TRBJ2-5; clone size: few; V gene: TRBV12-3/TRBV12-4; CDR3 protein: CASSRKGLGETQYF; CDR3 DNA: TGTGCCAGCAGCCGAAAAGGGCTAGGAGAGACCCAGTACTTC
D gene: TRBD2; J gene: TRBJ2-2; clone size: -; V gene: TRBV12-3/TRBV12-4; CDR3 protein: CASSSSGGAVGELFF; CDR3 DNA: TGTGCCAGCAGTTCTAGCGGGGGGGCGGTCGGGGAGCTGTTTTTT
D gene: TRBD2; J gene: TRBJ2-5; clone size: few; V gene: TRBV5-4; CDR3 protein: CASSFGSGAGETQYF; CDR3 DNA: TGTGCCAGCAGCTTCGGTAGCGGGGCTGGGGAGACCCAGTACTTC
D gene: -; J gene: TRBJ1-3; clone size: -; V gene: TRBV12-3/TRBV12-4; CDR3 protein: CASLTAVNTIYF; CDR3 DNA: TGTGCCAGCCTCACAGCTGTAAACACCATATATTTT
D gene: TRBD2; J gene: TRBJ2-5; clone size: -; V gene: TRBV12-3/TRBV12-4; CDR3 protein: CASIRSGGQETQYF; CDR3 DNA: TGTGCCAGCATTCGTAGCGGGGGTCAAGAGACCCAGTACTTC
D gene: -; J gene: TRBJ1-5; clone size: few; V gene: TRBV29-1; CDR3 protein: CSGERRAGDQPQHF; CDR3 DNA: TGCAGTGGCGAGAGGAGGGCGGGGGATCAGCCCCAGCATTTT
D gene: -; J gene: TRBJ2-7; clone size: -; V gene: TRBV30; CDR3 protein: CAWSGDGLRCEQYF; CDR3 DNA: TGTGCCTGGAGTGGTGACGGGCTCCGATGCGAGCAGTACTTC
D gene: -; J gene: TRBJ2-2; clone size: -; V gene: TRBV9; CDR3 protein: CASSIGPTGELFF; CDR3 DNA: TGTGCCAGCAGCATCGGACCGACCGGGGAGCTGTTTTTT
D gene: -; J gene: TRBJ2-4; clone size: -; V gene: TRBV2; CDR3 protein: CASSDSGNIQYF; CDR3 DNA: TGTGCCAGCAGTGACTCGGGCAACATTCAGTACTTC
D gene: TRBD1; J gene: TRBJ2-1; clone size: few; V gene: TRBV27; CDR3 protein: CASTDRVLSEQFF; CDR3 DNA: TGTGCCAGCACGGACAGGGTATTAAGCGAGCAGTTCTTC
D gene: -; J gene: TRBJ1-2; clone size: -; V gene: TRBV28; CDR3 protein: CASSLRGIGTNYGYTF; CDR3 DNA: TGTGCCAGCAGTTTAAGGGGAATAGGAACGAACTATGGCTACACCTTC
D gene: TRBD2; J gene: TRBJ2-3; clone size: -; V gene: TRBV20-1; CDR3 protein: CSARTSSGGPTDTQYF; CDR3 DNA: TGCAGTGCTAGAACGTCTAGCGGGGGGCCCACAGATACGCAGTATTTT
D gene: TRBD1; J gene: TRBJ1-5; clone size: -; V gene: TRBV5-1; CDR3 protein: CASSWTGNQPQHF; CDR3 DNA: TGCGCCAGCAGCTGGACAGGGAATCAGCCCCAGCATTTT
D gene: -; J gene: TRBJ2-3; clone size: -; V gene: TRBV7-9; CDR3 protein: CASRPPRAHTDTQYF; CDR3 DNA: TGTGCCAGCAGGCCGCCTCGAGCCCACACAGATACGCAGTATTTT
D gene: TRBD2; J gene: TRBJ2-7; clone size: many; V gene: TRBV9; CDR3 protein: CASSDRERGESYEQYF; CDR3 DNA: TGTGCCAGCAGCGACCGCGAGCGGGGTGAGTCCTACGAGCAGTACTTC
D gene: -; J gene: TRBJ1-1; clone size: -; V gene: TRBV20-1; CDR3 protein: CSARDTPEAFF; CDR3 DNA: TGCAGTGCTAGAGATACCCCTGAAGCTTTCTTT
D gene: -; J gene: TRBJ2-1; clone size: -; V gene: TRBV12-3/TRBV12-4; CDR3 protein: CASSFGTKAETQFF; CDR3 DNA: TGTGCCAGCAGTTTCGGCACCAAAGCAGAGACCCAGTTCTTC
D gene: -; J gene: TRBJ1-1; clone size: -; V gene: TRBV28; CDR3 protein: CASFTPSPTEAFF; CDR3 DNA: TGTGCCAGCTTTACACCGAGCCCCACTGAAGCTTTCTTT
D gene: -; J gene: TRBJ2-5; clone size: few; V gene: TRBV10-3; CDR3 protein: CAISDGGETQYF; CDR3 DNA: TGTGCCATCAGTGATGGGGGGGAGACCCAGTACTTC
D gene: TRBD1; J gene: TRBJ2-7; clone size: few; V gene: TRBV20-1; CDR3 protein: CSARFRDRIAYEQYF; CDR3 DNA: TGCAGTGCTAGGTTCCGGGACAGGATAGCCTACGAGCAGTACTTC
D gene: -; J gene: TRBJ2-6; clone size: -; V gene: TRBV27; CDR3 protein: CASNLSLPSSGANVLTF; CDR3 DNA: TGTGCCAGCAATTTATCTTTGCCGAGCTCTGGGGCCAACGTCCTGACTTTC
D gene: TRBD1; J gene: TRBJ2-1; clone size: few; V gene: TRBV27; CDR3 protein: CASSFSIFDRGFLYEQFF; CDR3 DNA: TGTGCCAGCAGTTTTTCCATTTTCGACAGGGGTTTTCTATATGAGCAGTTCTTC
D gene: TRBD1; J gene: TRBJ2-2; clone size: -; V gene: TRBV7-9; CDR3 protein: CASSSNRGPPLRYVAGELFF; CDR3 DNA: TGTGCCAGCAGCTCAAACAGGGGGCCGCCCCTAAGATATGTAGCCGGGGAGCTGTTTTTT
D gene: -; J gene: TRBJ2-2; clone size: few; V gene: TRBV12-3/TRBV12-4; CDR3 protein: CASSSRDSNTGELFF; CDR3 DNA: TGTGCCAGCAGTTCCCGGGACTCTAACACCGGGGAGCTGTTTTTT
D gene: -; J gene: TRBJ2-5; clone size: few; V gene: TRBV2; CDR3 protein: CASSERDRPRQETQYF; CDR3 DNA: TGTGCCAGCAGTGAAAGAGACAGGCCCCGTCAAGAGACCCAGTACTTC
D gene: -; J gene: TRBJ1-5; clone size: few; V gene: TRBV6-5; CDR3 protein: CASSGGRNNQPQHF; CDR3 DNA: TGTGCCAGCAGTGGGGGGCGGAACAATCAGCCCCAGCATTTT
D gene: -; J gene: TRBJ1-3; clone size: -; V gene: TRBV20-1; CDR3 protein: CSARDPTVGNTIYF; CDR3 DNA: TGCAGTGCTAGAGATCCAACAGTTGGAAACACCATATATTTT
D gene: TRBD1; J gene: TRBJ2-1; clone size: many; V gene: TRBV7-2; CDR3 protein: CASSLAAGQGINEQFF; CDR3 DNA: TGTGCCAGCAGCTTAGCAGCGGGACAGGGAATCAATGAGCAGTTCTTC
D gene: -; J gene: TRBJ2-1; clone size: many; V gene: TRBV9; CDR3 protein: CASSVEIRGEQFF; CDR3 DNA: TGTGCCAGCAGCGTAGAAATTAGGGGGGAGCAGTTCTTC
D gene: TRBD2; J gene: TRBJ2-3; clone size: -; V gene: TRBV12-5; CDR3 protein: CASGLVRRGLAGVSSTDTQYF; CDR3 DNA: TGTGCTAGTGGTTTGGTACGGCGGGGACTAGCGGGGGTCTCTAGCACAGATACGCAGTATTTT
D gene: -; J gene: TRBJ2-7; clone size: few; V gene: TRBV10-3; CDR3 protein: CAISTGPYNEQYF; CDR3 DNA: TGTGCCATCAGCACCGGGCCATACAATGAGCAGTACTTC
D gene: -; J gene: TRBJ1-6; clone size: -; V gene: TRBV21-1; CDR3 protein: CASSTQQASSYNSPLHF; CDR3 DNA: TGTGCCAGCAGCACCCAACAGGCGAGCTCCTATAATTCACCCCTCCACTTT
D gene: TRBD2; J gene: TRBJ2-5; clone size: -; V gene: TRBV15; CDR3 protein: CATSRDVSGRVRRETQYF; CDR3 DNA: TGTGCCACCAGCAGAGATGTTTCTGGGAGGGTACGACGGGAGACCCAGTACTTC
D gene: -; J gene: TRBJ2-6; clone size: -; V gene: TRBV5-1; CDR3 protein: CASSSTLRDNVLTF; CDR3 DNA: TGCGCCAGCAGCTCCACGTTAAGGGACAACGTCCTGACTTTC
D gene: TRBD1; J gene: TRBJ1-6; clone size: -; V gene: TRBV7-9; CDR3 protein: CASSSHDREGVHSPLHF; CDR3 DNA: TGTGCCAGCAGCTCGCACGACAGGGAAGGTGTACACTCACCCCTCCACTTT
D gene: TRBD1; J gene: TRBJ1-1; clone size: -; V gene: TRBV20-1; CDR3 protein: CSAIGDRGPDEAFF; CDR3 DNA: TGCAGTGCAATCGGGGACAGGGGGCCAGATGAAGCTTTCTTT
D gene: TRBD1; J gene: TRBJ2-5; clone size: many; V gene: TRBV4-2; CDR3 protein: CASSHIDRGLLQETQYF; CDR3 DNA: TGTGCCAGCAGCCATATTGACAGGGGTTTGCTTCAAGAGACCCAGTACTTC
D gene: TRBD1; J gene: TRBJ1-1; clone size: -; V gene: TRBV25-1; CDR3 protein: CASRERDRAEAFF; CDR3 DNA: TGTGCCAGCAGGGAGAGGGACAGGGCTGAAGCTTTCTTT
D gene: -; J gene: TRBJ1-2; clone size: -; V gene: TRBV25-1; CDR3 protein: CASSRSQGLNLGYTF; CDR3 DNA: TGTGCCAGCAGTAGGTCGCAGGGACTAAATTTGGGCTACACCTTC
D gene: -; J gene: TRBJ2-3; clone size: -; V gene: TRBV28; CDR3 protein: CGTGGRQTDTQYF; CDR3 DNA: TGTGGGACGGGGGGCCGACAGACAGATACGCAGTATTTT
D gene: -; J gene: TRBJ2-6; clone size: many; V gene: TRBV5-1; CDR3 protein: CASSLRSGANVLTF; CDR3 DNA: TGCGCCAGCAGCTTGAGGTCCGGGGCCAACGTCCTGACTTTC
D gene: -; J gene: TRBJ2-1; clone size: -; V gene: TRBV3-1; CDR3 protein: CASSHLSVSNEQFF; CDR3 DNA: TGTGCCAGCAGCCATCTTTCGGTGAGCAATGAGCAGTTCTTC